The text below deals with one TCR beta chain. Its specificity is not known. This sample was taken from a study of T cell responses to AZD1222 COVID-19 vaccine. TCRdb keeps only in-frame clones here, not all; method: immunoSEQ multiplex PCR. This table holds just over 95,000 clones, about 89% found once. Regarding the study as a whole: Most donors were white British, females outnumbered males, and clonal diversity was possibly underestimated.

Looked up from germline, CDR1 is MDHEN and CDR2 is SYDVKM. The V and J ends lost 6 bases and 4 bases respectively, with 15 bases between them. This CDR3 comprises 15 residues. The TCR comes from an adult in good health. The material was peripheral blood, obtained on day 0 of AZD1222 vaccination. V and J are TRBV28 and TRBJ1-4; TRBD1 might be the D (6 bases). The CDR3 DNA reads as TGTGCCAGCAGCGGCGGGGGGGCCGGTAATGAAAAACTGTTTTTT. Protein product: CASSGGGAGNEKLFF.